The source of this T cell receptor (beta chain) is a study of OX40 agonist ivuxolimab in advanced cancers. This table comes from immunoSEQ multiplex PCR, and its TCRdb copy is limited to in-frame clones, with some not included. There are approximately 60,000 clones in the sample; around 83% occur only once, and about 0.65% lies in the top ten. The germline CDR1 and CDR2 sequences are SSHAT and FNYEAQ (reference sequence). This CDR3 contains 15 residues. The count of this clone is one. One end of the junction fails to match germline, which may point to a read error. The V gene is TRBV7-7, the J gene TRBJ2-5, with D unclear. This TCR came from an adult with an advanced solid tumor such as melanoma, head and neck, liver or kidney cancer. The material sequenced was CD4+ or CD8+ T cells sorted from blood, taken in a trial of the OX40 agonist ivuxolimab. Here the CDR3 DNA reads TGTGCTAGCAGCTTAACGTCAGAGCCCCAAGAGACCCAGTACTTC. Protein product: CASSLTSEPQETQYF. Based on the CDR3 plus reference TRBV7-7 and TRBJ2-5, the full variable domain is GAGVSQSPRYKVTKRGQDVTLRCDPISSHATLYWYQQALGQGPEFLTYFNYEAQPDKSGLPSDRFSAERPEGSISTLTIQRTEQRDSAMYRCASSLTSEPQETQYFGPGTRLLVL.